These 3 T cell receptor beta chains came from one sample sequenced in a study of blood T cell repertoires in COVID-19. Libraries were prepared by immunoSEQ multiplex PCR; TCRdb keeps only in-frame clonotypes and omits some of them. Of 130,000 or so clones listed, 88% are singletons. Sample: peripheral blood. The receptors come from a man between 60 and 75 years old with active or convalescent COVID-19.

The genes are TRBV13 and TRBJ2-1; tentative D call: TRBD2 (6 bases). Germline lookup yields CDR1 PRHDT and CDR2 FYEKMQ (reference sequence). This CDR3 is 13 amino acids long. With 6 bases removed from V and 9 bases from J, the gap between germline ends came to 15 bases. The CDR3 sequence is CASRFAGMGEQFF. DNA of the CDR3: TGTGCCAGCAGATTCGCGGGAATGGGTGAGCAGTTCTTC.

The genes are TRBV19 and TRBJ1-5; possible D gene TRBD1, 5 bases. The germline V gene encodes CDR1 LNHDA and CDR2 SQIVND (reference sequence). The CDR3 runs to 12 residues. Between the trimmed V and J ends, which lost 6 bases and 4 bases, there was a span of 7 bases. The DNA for the CDR3 is TGTGCCAGTAGGGGGGGAAATCAGCCCCAGCATTTT. Protein sequence: CASRGGNQPQHF.

The rearrangement joins TRBV30 to TRBJ2-1; D is undetermined. Per germline, CDR1 GTSNPN and CDR2 SVGIG (reference sequence). The CDR3 runs to 13 residues. V dropped 4 bases and J dropped 1 base, with 8 bases sitting between them. DNA for the CDR3: TGTGCCTGGACACGCGCATCCTACAATGAGCAGTTCTTC. It specifies CAWTRASYNEQFF.